This T cell receptor beta chain was identified in a study of shared T cell receptors in the human thymus (dated by TCRdb to about 2021). Study-wide context: The study investigated the way shared, self-reactive T-cell receptor alpha chains are produced in the human thymus.

Including the terminal cysteine and phenylalanine, the CDR3 comprises 14 residues. Of all the DNA, just the CDR3 is kept, 42 bases in frame from base 1. CDR1 and CDR2 (SGHRS, YFSETQ) derive from the germline V gene. V is trimmed back by 3 bases and J by 3 bases, and the junction contains 5 bases that no gene match accounts for. About this clone: The clone's antigen remains unknown. Per-nucleotide qualities are absent, and no much larger clonotype sits a single base away.

The method was the immunoSEQ multiplex PCR assay. In TCRdb, the immuneACCESS table is reduced to in-frame sequences with V and J assigned. These tables do not hold every clone; where another copy was compared, an unresolved V gene accounts for under half, and the others remain unexplained. This sample comprises more than 550,000 clones, 75% to 90% of them detected only once. The top ten constitute 0.008% to 0.011% of the sample. This sample was shared with a second study, whose subject was human thymus T cells. As described in the second report: In Finland, the donors were immunologically healthy infants who were having open corrective cardiac surgery for congenital heart defects. Thymus tissue was collected as surgical resects that were removed during corrective cardiac surgery. Both the thymic and the peripheral blood repertoires appeared to show biased V and J gene segment usage. The related research found that thymic TCR repertoires overlapped highly between unrelated individuals. The study described the TCR alpha and beta repertoires in under ten infant thymus samples and a few matching peripheral blood samples. The infant donors were about 7 to 244 days old, and the cohort included about 6 males and two females. After being mechanically released from the tissue, thymocytes were kept at -70 degrees C in pellets of roughly 10-33 million cells. A QIAsymphony instrument was used to extract genomic DNA from frozen cell pellets. Using the immunoSEQ multiplex PCR assay, the TCRB and TCRAD loci were amplified from a standardized quantity of quality-controlled genomic DNA. The amplicons spanned the V(D)J region and were long enough to cover the CDR3 and allow V and J genes to be identified. Amplicon sequencing was performed on an Illumina platform through the commercial immunoSEQ service. Primer bias and sequencing errors were corrected as previously described, and TCRAD and TCRB definitions were based on the IMGT database. The repertoires were analysed using immunoSEQ Analyzer 3.0 and VDJTools for basic statistics, V/J segment usage, diversity estimates, rarefaction and pairwise overlap. Diversity was estimated using the Chao1, ChaoE, Efron-Thisted, Shannon and inverse Simpson indices, and was also estimated on datasets down-sampled to the size of the smallest sample. Repertoire overlap was assessed by strict matching of CDR3 nucleotide sequence, V gene and J gene, and clustering was done by Jaccard-based multidimensional scaling. On average, thymus samples gave hundreds of thousands of unique TCRB clonotypes, whereas blood samples gave 75,000 to 85,000.

Sequenced: thymocytes. This clonotype was sampled from a girl in the first two years of life with a congenital heart defect. Donor details come from another sample of the same person, matched by shared clones. The rearranged segments are TRBV5-1 and TRBJ2-5, with 7 bases aligning to TRBD2. The nucleotide sequence is TGCGCCAGCAGCTGGGCGGGGGAAAAAGAGACCCAGTACTTC. The translation is CASSWAGEKETQYF.